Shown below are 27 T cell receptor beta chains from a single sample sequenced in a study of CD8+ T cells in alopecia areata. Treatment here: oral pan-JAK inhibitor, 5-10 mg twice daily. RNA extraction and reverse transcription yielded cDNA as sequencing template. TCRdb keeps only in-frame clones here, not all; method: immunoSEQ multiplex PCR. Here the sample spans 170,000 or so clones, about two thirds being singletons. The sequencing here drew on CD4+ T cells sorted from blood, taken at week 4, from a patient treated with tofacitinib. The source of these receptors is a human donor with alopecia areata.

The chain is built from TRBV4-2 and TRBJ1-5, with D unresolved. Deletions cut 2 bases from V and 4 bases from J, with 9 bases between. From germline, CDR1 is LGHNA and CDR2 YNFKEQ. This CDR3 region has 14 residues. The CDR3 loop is CASSQPDTNQPQHF. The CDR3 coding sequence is TGTGCCAGCAGCCAACCCGACACAAATCAGCCCCAGCATTTT.

The CDR3 loop is CASSRGDEGQPQHF. In nucleotides, the CDR3 is TGTGCCAGCTCCAGGGGCGACGAAGGTCAGCCCCAGCATTTT. The chain recombines TRBV9 with TRBJ1-5, with D perhaps matching TRBD1 (6 bases). The CDR3 loop spans 14 amino acids. The germline V and J ends were trimmed by 7 bases and 6 bases, with 17 bases remaining between them. Germline V CDR1 and CDR2: SGDLS, YYNGEE.

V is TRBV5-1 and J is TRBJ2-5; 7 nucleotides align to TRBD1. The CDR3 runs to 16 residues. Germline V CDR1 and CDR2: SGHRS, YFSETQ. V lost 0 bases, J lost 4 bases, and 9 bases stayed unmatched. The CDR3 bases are TGCGCCAGCAGCTTGGCCACAGGGACAGACGGAGAGACCCAGTACTTC. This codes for CASSLATGTDGETQYF.

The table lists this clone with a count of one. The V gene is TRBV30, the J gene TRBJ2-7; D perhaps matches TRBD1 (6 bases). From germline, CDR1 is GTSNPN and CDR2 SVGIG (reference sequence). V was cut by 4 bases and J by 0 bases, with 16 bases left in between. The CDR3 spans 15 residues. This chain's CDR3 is CAWNQGLRSSYEQYF. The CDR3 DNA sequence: TGTGCCTGGAATCAGGGGCTAAGGAGCTCCTACGAGCAGTACTTC.

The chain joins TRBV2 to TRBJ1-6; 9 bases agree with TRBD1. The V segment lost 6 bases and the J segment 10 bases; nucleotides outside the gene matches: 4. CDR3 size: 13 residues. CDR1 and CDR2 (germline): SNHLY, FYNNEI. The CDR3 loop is CASRGQGGSPLHF. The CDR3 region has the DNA TGTGCCAGCAGGGGACAGGGAGGCTCACCCCTCCACTTT.

The CDR3, as DNA: TGCAGCGTTGATGTCAGCTCTGGGGCCAACGTCCTGACTTTC. This gives the protein CSVDVSSGANVLTF. This chain links TRBV29-1 with TRBJ2-6; D remains ambiguous. Per germline, CDR1 SQVTM and CDR2 ANQGSEA. V lost 3 bases, J lost 0 bases, and 6 bases lay in between. The CDR3 spans 14 residues.

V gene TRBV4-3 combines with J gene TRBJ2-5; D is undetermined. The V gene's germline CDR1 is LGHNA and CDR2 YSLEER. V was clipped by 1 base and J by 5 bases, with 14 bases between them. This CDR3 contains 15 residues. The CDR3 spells CASSQGLGRDETQYF. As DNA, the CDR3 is TGCGCCAGCAGCCAAGGTCTGGGTAGGGATGAGACCCAGTACTTC.

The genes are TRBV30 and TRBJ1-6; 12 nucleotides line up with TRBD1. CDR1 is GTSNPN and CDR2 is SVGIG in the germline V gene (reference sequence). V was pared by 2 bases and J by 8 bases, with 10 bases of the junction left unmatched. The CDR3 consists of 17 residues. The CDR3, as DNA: TGTGCCTGGAGTAAAACCGGGACAGGGGGCGCAGATTCACCCCTCCACTTT. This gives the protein CAWSKTGTGGADSPLHF. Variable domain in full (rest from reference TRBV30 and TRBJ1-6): SQTIHQWPATLVQPVGSPLSLECTVEGTSNPNLYWYRQAAGRGLQLLFYSVGIGQISSEVPQNLSASRPQDRQFILSSKKLLLSDSGFYLCAWSKTGTGGADSPLHFGNGTRLTVT.

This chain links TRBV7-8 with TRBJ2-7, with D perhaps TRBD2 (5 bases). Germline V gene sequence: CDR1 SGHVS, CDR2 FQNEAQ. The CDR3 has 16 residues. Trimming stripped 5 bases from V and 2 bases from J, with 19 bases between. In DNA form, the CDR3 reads TGTGCCAGCAGCCCCTCCGAGGTGACGGGGACCTACGAGCAGTACTTC. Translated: CASSPSEVTGTYEQYF.

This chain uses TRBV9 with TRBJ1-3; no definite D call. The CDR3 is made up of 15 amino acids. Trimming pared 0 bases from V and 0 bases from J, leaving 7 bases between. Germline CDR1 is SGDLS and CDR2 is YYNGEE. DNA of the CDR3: TGTGCCAGCAGCGTAGGAGGGAGCTCTGGAAACACCATATATTTT. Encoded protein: CASSVGGSSGNTIYF. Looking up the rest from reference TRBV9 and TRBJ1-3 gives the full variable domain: DSGVTQTPKHLITATGQRVTLRCSPRSGDLSVYWYQQSLDQGLQFLIQYYNGEERAKGNILERFSAQQFPDLHSELNLSSLELGDSALYFCASSVGGSSGNTIYFGEGSWLTVV.

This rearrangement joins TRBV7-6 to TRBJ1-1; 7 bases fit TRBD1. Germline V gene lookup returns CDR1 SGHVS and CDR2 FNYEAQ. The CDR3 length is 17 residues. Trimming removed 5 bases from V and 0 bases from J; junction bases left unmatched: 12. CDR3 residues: CASSQTPGQPLNTEAFF. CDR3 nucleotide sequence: TGTGCCAGCAGCCAAACGCCGGGACAGCCCCTGAACACTGAAGCTTTCTTT.

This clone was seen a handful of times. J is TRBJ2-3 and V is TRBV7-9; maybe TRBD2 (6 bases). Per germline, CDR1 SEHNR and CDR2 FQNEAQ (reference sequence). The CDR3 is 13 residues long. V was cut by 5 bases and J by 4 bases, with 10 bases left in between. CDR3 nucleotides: TGTGCCAGCAGCCCCTGGAGGGCAGATACGCAGTATTTT. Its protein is CASSPWRADTQYF.

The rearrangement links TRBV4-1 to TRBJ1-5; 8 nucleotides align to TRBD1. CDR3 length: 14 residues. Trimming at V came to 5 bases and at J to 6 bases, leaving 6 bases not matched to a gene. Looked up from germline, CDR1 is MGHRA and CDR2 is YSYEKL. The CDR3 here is CASSSGQGGQPQHF. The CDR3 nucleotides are TGCGCCAGCAGCTCCGGACAGGGCGGTCAGCCCCAGCATTTT.

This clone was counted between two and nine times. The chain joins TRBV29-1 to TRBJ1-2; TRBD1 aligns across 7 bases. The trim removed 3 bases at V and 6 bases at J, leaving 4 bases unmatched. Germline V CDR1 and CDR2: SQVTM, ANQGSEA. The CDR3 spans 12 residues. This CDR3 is CSVDQGENGYTF. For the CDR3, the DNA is TGCAGCGTTGATCAGGGGGAGAATGGCTACACCTTC. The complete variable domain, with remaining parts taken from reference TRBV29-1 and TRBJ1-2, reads SAVISQKPSRDICQRGTSLTIQCQVDSQVTMMFWYRQQPGQSLTLIATANQGSEATYESGFVIDKFPISRPNLTFSTLTVSNMSPEDSSIYLCSVDQGENGYTFGSGTRLTVV.

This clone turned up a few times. CDR3 bases: TGCAGCGGTAAACACACCGGGGAGCTGTTTTTT. As protein: CSGKHTGELFF. This chain joins TRBV29-1 and TRBJ2-2; D not certain. Trimming cost V 7 bases and J 3 bases, with 6 bases left between them. The CDR3 contains 11 residues. Germline V gene sequence: CDR1 SQVTM, CDR2 ANQGSEA.

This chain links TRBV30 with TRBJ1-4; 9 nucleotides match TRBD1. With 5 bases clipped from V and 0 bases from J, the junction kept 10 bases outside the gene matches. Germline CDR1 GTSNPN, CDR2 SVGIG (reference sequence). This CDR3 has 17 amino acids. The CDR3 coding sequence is TGTGCCTGGGATCGGGACAGGGCTGGATCAACTAATGAAAAACTGTTTTTT. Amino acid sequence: CAWDRDRAGSTNEKLFF.

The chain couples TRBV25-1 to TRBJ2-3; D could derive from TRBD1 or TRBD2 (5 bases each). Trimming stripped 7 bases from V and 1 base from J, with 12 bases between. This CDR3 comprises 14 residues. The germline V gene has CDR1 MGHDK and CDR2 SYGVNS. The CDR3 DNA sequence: TGTGCCAGCACCCTTGAGGGGCGCACAGATACGCAGTATTTT. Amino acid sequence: CASTLEGRTDTQYF.

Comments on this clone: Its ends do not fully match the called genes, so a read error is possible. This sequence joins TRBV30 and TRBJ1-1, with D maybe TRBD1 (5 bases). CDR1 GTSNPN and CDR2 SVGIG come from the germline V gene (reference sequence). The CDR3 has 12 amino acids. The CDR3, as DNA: TGTGCCTGGAGGGGGGGGAACGCTGAAGCTTTCTTT. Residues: CAWRGGNAEAFF.

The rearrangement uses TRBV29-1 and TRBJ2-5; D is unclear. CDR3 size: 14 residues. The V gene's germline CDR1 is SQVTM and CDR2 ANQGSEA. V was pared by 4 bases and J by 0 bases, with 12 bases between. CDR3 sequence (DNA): TGCAGCGTTGTCCCGGATCTAAACCAAGAGACCCAGTACTTC. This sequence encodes CSVVPDLNQETQYF.

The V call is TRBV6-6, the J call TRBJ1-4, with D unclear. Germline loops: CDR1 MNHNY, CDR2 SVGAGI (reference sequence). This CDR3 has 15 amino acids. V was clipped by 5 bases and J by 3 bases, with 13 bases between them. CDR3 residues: CASSPLGGANEKLFF. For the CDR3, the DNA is TGTGCCAGCAGTCCCCTGGGTGGTGCTAATGAAAAACTGTTTTTT.

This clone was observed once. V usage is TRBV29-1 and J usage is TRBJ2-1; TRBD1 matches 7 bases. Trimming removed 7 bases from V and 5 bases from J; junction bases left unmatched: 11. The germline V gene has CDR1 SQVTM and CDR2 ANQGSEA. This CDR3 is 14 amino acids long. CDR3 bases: TGCAGCGCCTTCCGACAGGGTAGGGACAATGAGCAGTTCTTC. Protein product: CSAFRQGRDNEQFF.

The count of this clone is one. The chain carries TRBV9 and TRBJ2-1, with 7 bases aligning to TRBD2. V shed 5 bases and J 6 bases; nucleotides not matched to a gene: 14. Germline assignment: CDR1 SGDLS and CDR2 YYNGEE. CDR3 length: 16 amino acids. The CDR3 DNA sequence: TGTGCCAGCAGACCCATTGATCTAGCGGCTTTCAATGAGCAGTTCTTC. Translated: CASRPIDLAAFNEQFF.

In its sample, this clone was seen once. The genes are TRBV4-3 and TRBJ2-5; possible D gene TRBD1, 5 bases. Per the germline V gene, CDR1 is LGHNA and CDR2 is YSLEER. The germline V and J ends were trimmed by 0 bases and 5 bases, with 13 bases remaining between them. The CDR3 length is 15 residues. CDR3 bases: TGCGCCAGCAGCCAAGATCAGGCAGGGTGGGAGACCCAGTACTTC. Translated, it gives CASSQDQAGWETQYF.

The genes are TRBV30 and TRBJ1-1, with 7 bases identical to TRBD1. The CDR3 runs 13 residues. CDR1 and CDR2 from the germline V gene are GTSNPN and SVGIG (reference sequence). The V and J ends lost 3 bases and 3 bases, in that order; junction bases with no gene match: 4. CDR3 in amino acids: CAWSPTGYTEAFF. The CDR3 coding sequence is TGTGCCTGGAGCCCGACAGGGTACACTGAAGCTTTCTTT. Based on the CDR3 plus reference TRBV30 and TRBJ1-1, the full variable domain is SQTIHQWPATLVQPVGSPLSLECTVEGTSNPNLYWYRQAAGRGLQLLFYSVGIGQISSEVPQNLSASRPQDRQFILSSKKLLLSDSGFYLCAWSPTGYTEAFFGQGTRLTVV.

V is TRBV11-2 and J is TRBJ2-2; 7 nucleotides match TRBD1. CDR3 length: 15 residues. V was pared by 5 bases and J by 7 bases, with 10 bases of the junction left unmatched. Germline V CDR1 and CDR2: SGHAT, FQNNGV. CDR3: CASSGSNRGGGELFF. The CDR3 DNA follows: TGTGCCAGCAGCGGTTCTAACAGGGGTGGCGGGGAGCTGTTTTTT.

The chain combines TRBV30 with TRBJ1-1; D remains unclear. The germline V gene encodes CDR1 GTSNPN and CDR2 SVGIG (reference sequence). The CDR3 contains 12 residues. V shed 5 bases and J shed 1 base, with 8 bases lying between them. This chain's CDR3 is CAWLAGNTEAFF. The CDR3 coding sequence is TGTGCCTGGTTGGCAGGGAACACTGAAGCTTTCTTT.

CDR3 in amino acids: CAWSVLGFAVNSPLHF. In DNA form, the CDR3 reads TGTGCCTGGAGTGTACTCGGGTTTGCCGTTAATTCACCCCTCCACTTT. This chain joins TRBV30 and TRBJ1-6; D gene unclear. The CDR3 extends over 16 amino acids. The V and J ends lost 0 bases and 6 bases respectively, with 15 bases between them. Germline V lookup: CDR1 GTSNPN, CDR2 SVGIG (reference sequence). The full variable domain, its missing parts supplied by reference TRBV30 and TRBJ1-6, is SQTIHQWPATLVQPVGSPLSLECTVEGTSNPNLYWYRQAAGRGLQLLFYSVGIGQISSEVPQNLSASRPQDRQFILSSKKLLLSDSGFYLCAWSVLGFAVNSPLHFGNGTRLTVT.